The present T cell receptor (beta chain) was sequenced within a study of T cell repertoires in cytomegalovirus infection. Looking at the study overall: Both CMV infection and a matching HLA type were indicated by public TCR beta signatures.

This CDR3 has 17 residues. From germline, CDR1 is LNHDA and CDR2 SQIVND (reference sequence). J was trimmed by 2 bases and V by 0 bases; bases with no gene match: 5. In the case of this clonotype: Its cognate antigen is unknown.

The study, taken as a whole, reports: The ex vivo response was dominated by HLA-C-restricted CMV-specific TCR beta clonotypes. Frequencies of public TCR beta families were cumulated, and this identified carriers of CMV plus the relevant HLA.

MiXCR, applied by TCRdb to the reads, yields one record per CDR3 protein. The sample has some 170,000 distinct CDR3 sequences; about 17% are singletons. This chain connects TRBV19 to TRBJ2-3, with 10 bases lining up with TRBD2. Sequenced sample: CD8+ T cells from PBMCs. This clonotype was sampled from a human donor in good health (CMV status not recorded). Some clones in this sample may be carry-over from other donors' samples. The CDR3 region is CASSIDQRGGFTDTQYF. CDR3 coding DNA: TGTGCCAGTAGTATAGACCAGCGGGGGGGATTCACAGATACGCAGTATTTT.